These 9 T cell receptor beta chains came from one sample sequenced in a study of beta chain features in type 1 diabetes. All of the isolated RNA was reverse transcribed, so expressed TCRB transcripts were sequenced. The protocol was immunoSEQ multiplex PCR, while the TCRdb copy is restricted to in-frame clones and leaves out a portion. Counted here are more than 550,000 clones, over 11% occurring once; the ten biggest clones make up 0.03% to 0.045%. Points from the study as a whole: Type 1 diabetes patients showed a moderate but significant shortening of TCRB CDR3s in all four CD4+ subsets.

Their antigens remain unidentified. The sequenced sample consisted of naive CD4+ T cells from blood. The receptors originated from a man younger than 35 with type 1 diabetes.

V is TRBV6-5 and J is TRBJ1-4; TRBD1 agrees at 10 bases. Germline CDR1 reads MNHEY; CDR2 reads SVGAGI. This CDR3 comprises 15 residues. J lost 8 bases, V lost 0 bases, and 3 bases had no gene match. The CDR3 DNA reads TGTGCCAGCAGTTACTCGAGACAGGGGGCCGAAAAACTGTTTTTT. This codes for CASSYSRQGAEKLFF.

J is TRBJ2-1 and V is TRBV4-3, with D hard to call. V lost 1 base, J lost 7 bases, and 11 bases lay in between. Germline lookup yields CDR1 LGHNA and CDR2 YSLEER. The CDR3 is 14 amino acids. The chain's CDR3 is CASSQVLSSNEQFF. The CDR3 DNA follows: TGCGCCAGCAGCCAAGTCCTTTCGAGTAATGAGCAGTTCTTC.

In this sample, this clone turned up a few times. The rearrangement uses TRBV28 and TRBJ2-5, with D maybe TRBD2 (5 bases). CDR1 and CDR2 (germline): MDHEN, SYDVKM. V was clipped by 7 bases and J by 0 bases, with 9 bases between them. The CDR3 consists of 13 residues. CDR3: CASNTDYQETQYF. In nucleotides, the CDR3 is TGTGCCAGCAACACGGACTACCAAGAGACCCAGTACTTC.

A few counts support this clone. The rearrangement joins TRBV29-1 to TRBJ1-4; 7 nucleotides line up with TRBD1. This CDR3 spans 14 amino acids. Germline V gives CDR1 SQVTM, CDR2 ANQGSEA. The trim removed 6 bases at V and 2 bases at J, leaving 6 bases unmatched. In DNA, the CDR3 is TGCAGCGTCCTGTCGACAGGGACTAATGAAAAACTGTTTTTT. Translating it yields CSVLSTGTNEKLFF.

The sample holds a few counts of this clone. V gene TRBV18 combines with J gene TRBJ2-1, with 11 bases matching TRBD2. Germline CDR1 and CDR2: KGHSH and LQKENI. V shed 4 bases and J 4 bases; nucleotides not matched to a gene: 6. The CDR3 runs to 16 residues. The CDR3 sequence is CASSLMTSGEYNEQFF. Here the CDR3 DNA reads TGTGCCAGCTCACTTATGACTAGCGGGGAATACAATGAGCAGTTCTTC. The full variable domain, rest sourced from reference TRBV18 and TRBJ2-1, is NAGVMQNPRHLVRRRGQEARLRCSPMKGHSHVYWYRQLPEEGLKFMVYLQKENIIDESGMPKERFSAEFPKEGPSILRIQQVVRGDSAAYFCASSLMTSGEYNEQFFGPGTRLTVL.

This clone was recorded a few times. The gene calls are TRBV28 and TRBJ1-4; D is unclear. CDR1 is MDHEN and CDR2 is SYDVKM in the germline V gene. The CDR3 has 14 amino acids. The ends were cut back, 3 bases at V and 2 bases at J, with 7 bases in the middle. CDR3 region: CASSLGGTNEKLFF. The CDR3 DNA sequence: TGTGCCAGCAGTTTGGGAGGCACTAATGAAAAACTGTTTTTT.

This rearrangement joins TRBV28 to TRBJ2-1, with D tentatively TRBD1 (6 bases). Trimming took off 6 bases at V and 15 bases at J, with 15 bases between the two ends. The germline gives CDR1 MDHEN, CDR2 SYDVKM. The CDR3 loop spans 11 amino acids. CDR3 DNA sequence: TGTGCCAGCAGGGACAGTTTTGGACCGTTCTTC. Its protein is CASRDSFGPFF.

The chain has TRBV7-2 and TRBJ2-5; 9 bases are shared with TRBD1. CDR1 is SGHTA, CDR2 FQGNSA, per germline. CDR3 length equals 15 residues. After removal of 1 base from V and 3 bases from J, the junction contained 3 bases not matched to a gene. The CDR3 DNA reads TGTGCCAGCAGCTTAGTGGGGACAGGGAAAGAGACCCAGTACTTC. It is translated as CASSLVGTGKETQYF.

V gene TRBV30 combines with J gene TRBJ2-3, with a possible D match to TRBD1 (5 bases). The germline V gene encodes CDR1 GTSNPN and CDR2 SVGIG (reference sequence). The CDR3 extends over 14 amino acids. V lost 3 bases to trimming and J lost 2 bases, with 12 bases between them. The CDR3 region has the DNA TGTGCCTGGAGGAAGGGGTTAGTCACAGATACGCAGTATTTT. Amino acids: CAWRKGLVTDTQYF. Together with reference TRBV30 and TRBJ2-3, the CDR3 gives the full variable domain: SQTIHQWPATLVQPVGSPLSLECTVEGTSNPNLYWYRQAAGRGLQLLFYSVGIGQISSEVPQNLSASRPQDRQFILSSKKLLLSDSGFYLCAWRKGLVTDTQYFGPGTRLTVL.